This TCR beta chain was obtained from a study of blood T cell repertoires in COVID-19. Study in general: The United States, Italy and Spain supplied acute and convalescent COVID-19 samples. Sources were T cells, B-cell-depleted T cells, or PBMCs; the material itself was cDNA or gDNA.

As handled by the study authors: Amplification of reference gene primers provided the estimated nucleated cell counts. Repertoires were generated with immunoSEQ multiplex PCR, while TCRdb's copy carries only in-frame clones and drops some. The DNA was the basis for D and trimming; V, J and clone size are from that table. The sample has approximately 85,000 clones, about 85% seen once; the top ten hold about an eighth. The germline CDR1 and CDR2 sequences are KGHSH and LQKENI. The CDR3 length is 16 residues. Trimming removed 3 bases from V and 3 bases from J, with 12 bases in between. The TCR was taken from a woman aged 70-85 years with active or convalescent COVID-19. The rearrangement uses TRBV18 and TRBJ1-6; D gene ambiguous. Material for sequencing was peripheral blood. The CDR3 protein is CASSPIGSVYNSPLHF. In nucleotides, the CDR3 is TGTGCCAGCTCACCTATCGGCAGCGTCTATAATTCACCCCTCCACTTT.